The clone carrying this T cell receptor (beta chain) was seen a handful of times. Its specificity is unknown. This entry is derived from a study of T-cell memory formation after mild COVID-19. On the study more broadly: Largely donor-specific sequence clusters came from two donors. Study conclusions and caveats: Cross-reactive memory appears to have joined, as suggested by some responding clones showing up in pre-infection memory.

Germline CDR1 and CDR2: MNHEY and SMNVEV (reference sequence). V lost 7 bases and J lost 5, with 6 bases in between. The CDR3 has 11 amino acids. 5'RACE with constant-segment primers yielded barcoded, UMI-tagged TCR alpha and TCR beta cDNA libraries. TCRdb ran MiXCR on the 5' RACE reads and lists one entry per CDR3 protein. The table lists about 470,000 distinct CDR3 sequences, 15% to 20% of them singletons, with roughly an eighth in the top ten. This receptor was taken from an adult woman who had mild COVID-19 (a few samples of this study predate the infection). Cell type and time point are not known. The J gene is TRBJ2-1, the V gene TRBV27; unclear D gene. The specimen sequenced was PBMCs or a T cell subset sorted from them (not recorded which). CDR3 bases: TGTGCCAGCACAGAGAACAATGAGCAGTTCTTC. This gives the protein CASTENNEQFF.